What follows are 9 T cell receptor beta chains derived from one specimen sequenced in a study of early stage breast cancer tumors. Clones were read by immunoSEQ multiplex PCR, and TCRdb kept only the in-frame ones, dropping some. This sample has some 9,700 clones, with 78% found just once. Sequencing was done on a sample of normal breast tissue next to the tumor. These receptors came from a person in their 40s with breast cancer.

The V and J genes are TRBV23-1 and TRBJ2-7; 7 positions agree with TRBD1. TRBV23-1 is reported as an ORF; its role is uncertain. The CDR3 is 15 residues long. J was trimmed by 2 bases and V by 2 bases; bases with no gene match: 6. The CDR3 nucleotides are TGCGCCAGCAGTCAAAAAAACAGGGGAACCTACGAGCAGTACTTC. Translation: CASSQKNRGTYEQYF.

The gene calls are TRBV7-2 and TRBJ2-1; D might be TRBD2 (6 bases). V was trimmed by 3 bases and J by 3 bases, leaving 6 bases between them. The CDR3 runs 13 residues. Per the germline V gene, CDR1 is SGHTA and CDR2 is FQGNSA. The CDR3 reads CASSLGLYNEQFF. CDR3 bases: TGTGCCAGCAGCTTGGGACTCTACAATGAGCAGTTCTTC.

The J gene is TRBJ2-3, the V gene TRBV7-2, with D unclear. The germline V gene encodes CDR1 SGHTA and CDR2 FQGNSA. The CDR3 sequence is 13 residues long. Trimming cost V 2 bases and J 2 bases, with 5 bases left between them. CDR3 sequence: CASSLTYTDTQYF. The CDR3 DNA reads TGTGCCAGCAGCTTAACTTACACAGATACGCAGTATTTT.

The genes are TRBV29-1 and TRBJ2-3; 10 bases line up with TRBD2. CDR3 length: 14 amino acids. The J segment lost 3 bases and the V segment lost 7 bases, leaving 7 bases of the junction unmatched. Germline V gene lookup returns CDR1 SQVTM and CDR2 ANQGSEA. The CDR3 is CSAESGGGTDTQYF. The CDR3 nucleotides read TGCAGCGCCGAAAGCGGGGGGGGGACAGATACGCAGTATTTT.

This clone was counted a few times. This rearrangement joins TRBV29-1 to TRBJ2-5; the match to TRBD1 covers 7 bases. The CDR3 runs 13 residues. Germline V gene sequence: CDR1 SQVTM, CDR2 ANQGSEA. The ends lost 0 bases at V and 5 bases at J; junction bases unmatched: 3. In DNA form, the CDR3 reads TGCAGCGTTGAAGAACAGGGGTGGGAGACCCAGTACTTC. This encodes CSVEEQGWETQYF.

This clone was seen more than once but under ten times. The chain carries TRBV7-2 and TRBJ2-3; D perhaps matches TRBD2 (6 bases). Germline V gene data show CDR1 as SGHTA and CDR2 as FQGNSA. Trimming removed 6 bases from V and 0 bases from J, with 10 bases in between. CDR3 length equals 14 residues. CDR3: CASRPGRSTDTQYF. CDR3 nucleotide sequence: TGTGCCAGCAGGCCTGGGAGGAGCACAGATACGCAGTATTTT.

The DNA of the CDR3 is TGTGCCAGTAGTATCCCCCAGGGAGAGCAGTACTTC. It codes for CASSIPQGEQYF. The chain links TRBV19 to TRBJ2-7; D perhaps matches TRBD1 (5 bases). CDR1 LNHDA and CDR2 SQIVND come from the germline V gene (reference sequence). V was pared by 3 bases and J by 7 bases, with 10 bases between. There are 12 residues in the CDR3.

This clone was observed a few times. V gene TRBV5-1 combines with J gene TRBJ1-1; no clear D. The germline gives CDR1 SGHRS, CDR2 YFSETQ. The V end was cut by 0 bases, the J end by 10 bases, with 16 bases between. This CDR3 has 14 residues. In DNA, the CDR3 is TGCGCCAGCAGCTTGGATCAGCGGGCAATGAGAGCTTTCTTT. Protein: CASSLDQRAMRAFF.

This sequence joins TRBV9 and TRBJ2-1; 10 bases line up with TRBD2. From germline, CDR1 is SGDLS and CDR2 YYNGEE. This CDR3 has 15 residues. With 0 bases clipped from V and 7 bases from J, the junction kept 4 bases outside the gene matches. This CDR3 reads CASSVELAGRNEQFF. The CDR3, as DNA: TGTGCCAGCAGCGTAGAACTAGCGGGGAGGAATGAGCAGTTCTTC.